These 13 T cell receptor beta chains came from one sample sequenced in a study of somatic mutations in cytotoxic T cells in rheumatoid arthritis. Using immunoSEQ multiplex PCR, the repertoire was profiled, and TCRdb retains in-frame clones only, with some absent. Of about 20,000 clones detected, roughly 87% appear once; the ten largest clones hold 7.5% to 10%. Sample: CD8+ T cells sorted from blood. The source of these receptors is an adult with rheumatoid arthritis.

The rearrangement joins TRBV4-2 to TRBJ2-5; TRBD2 is a possible D gene (5 bases). Germline CDR1 is LGHNA and CDR2 is YNFKEQ. The length of the CDR3 is 14 residues. The germline V and J ends were trimmed by 0 bases and 4 bases, with 9 bases remaining between them. CDR3 bases: TGTGCCAGCAGCCAAGAGCGGGTGGGAGAGACCCAGTACTTC. Translated, it gives CASSQERVGETQYF.

V and J are TRBV6-1 and TRBJ1-1; 8 bases are shared with TRBD1. This CDR3 region has 15 residues. The J segment lost 8 bases and the V segment lost 4 bases, leaving 12 bases of the junction unmatched. Looked up from germline, CDR1 is MNHNS and CDR2 is SASEGT. CDR3 DNA sequence: TGTGCCAGCAGTGCTATTGGACAGGGTCGAATAGAAGCTTTCTTT. This translates into CASSAIGQGRIEAFF.

This chain connects TRBV5-1 to TRBJ2-7, with 10 nucleotides matching TRBD2. J lost 2 bases, V lost 5 bases, and 10 bases had no gene match. The CDR3 runs to 16 residues. The germline CDR1 and CDR2 sequences are SGHRS and YFSETQ. The CDR3 protein is CASRYRLAGATYEQYF. In DNA form, the CDR3 reads TGCGCCAGCAGGTACCGTCTAGCGGGGGCGACCTACGAGCAGTACTTC.

This rearrangement joins TRBV4-1 to TRBJ2-7, with 9 bases fitting TRBD2. Germline CDR1 is MGHRA and CDR2 is YSYEKL. The ends lost 4 bases at V and 3 bases at J; junction bases unmatched: 7. The CDR3 has 15 amino acids. CDR3 nucleotides: TGCGCCAGCAGCCCATTCTGGCGGGGGGGCTACGAGCAGTACTTC. This codes for CASSPFWRGGYEQYF.

This sequence joins TRBV14 and TRBJ1-2; D remains ambiguous. Germline CDR1 and CDR2: SGHDN and FVKESK. CDR3 length equals 15 residues. Deletions cut 0 bases from V and 8 bases from J, with 16 bases between. The CDR3 reads CASSQEGSRRGGYTF. The CDR3, as DNA: TGTGCCAGCAGCCAAGAGGGATCCCGAAGAGGAGGCTACACCTTC.

The V gene is TRBV5-4, the J gene TRBJ2-1, with TRBD1 identical over 9 bases. The germline V gene encodes CDR1 SGHNT and CDR2 YYREEE (reference sequence). The CDR3 is 16 amino acids. V lost 4 bases and J lost 0; bases outside the gene matches: 5. In DNA, the CDR3 is TGTGCCAGCAGCGAGACAGGGGGGGTCTCCTACAATGAGCAGTTCTTC. It yields the protein CASSETGGVSYNEQFF.

The chain recombines TRBV28 with TRBJ1-2; maybe TRBD1 (5 bases). V lost 3 bases, J lost 8 bases, and 22 bases lay in between. The CDR3 loop spans 16 amino acids. CDR1 and CDR2 from the germline V gene are MDHEN and SYDVKM. The CDR3 loop reads CASSLPNWGGAEGYTF. The DNA for the CDR3 is TGTGCCAGCAGTTTGCCCAATTGGGGGGGAGCAGAAGGCTACACCTTC.

V usage is TRBV4-2 and J usage is TRBJ1-1; D call uncertain. V was trimmed by 0 bases and J by 4 bases, leaving 9 bases between them. The CDR3 extends over 14 amino acids. Germline assignment: CDR1 LGHNA and CDR2 YNFKEQ. The CDR3 protein is CASSQDRPLTEAFF. The DNA for the CDR3 is TGTGCCAGCAGCCAAGATCGCCCCCTCACTGAAGCTTTCTTT.

The CDR3 DNA reads TGTGCCAGCAGCTTAGCTGATCGCGGGGGGGCCTCCTACAATGAGCAGTTCTTC. This sequence encodes CASSLADRGGASYNEQFF. The chain links TRBV7-9 to TRBJ2-1; 9 bases fit TRBD2. After removal of 0 bases from V and 0 bases from J, the junction contained 6 bases not matched to a gene. This CDR3 spans 18 amino acids. CDR1 SEHNR and CDR2 FQNEAQ come from the germline V gene (reference sequence).

In this sample, this clone turned up a few times. The J gene is TRBJ1-2, the V gene TRBV2, with D possibly being TRBD1 (5 bases). Germline CDR1 and CDR2: SNHLY and FYNNEI. This CDR3 comprises 14 residues. Trimming removed 0 bases from V and 9 bases from J, with 14 bases in between. The CDR3 region is CASSEARDGLSYTF. CDR3 in DNA: TGTGCCAGCAGTGAAGCGCGGGACGGGTTGAGCTACACCTTC.

The chain carries TRBV27 and TRBJ2-3; TRBD2 might be the D (6 bases). Germline CDR1 is MNHEY and CDR2 is SMNVEV (reference sequence). This CDR3 has 13 amino acids. V was clipped by 6 bases and J by 6 bases, with 13 bases between them. Written as DNA, the CDR3 is TGTGCCAGCAGCTGGGACTTTGGGGATACGCAGTATTTT. Amino acids: CASSWDFGDTQYF.

The chain employs TRBV4-1 and TRBJ2-3; D is possibly TRBD1 or TRBD2 (5 bases each). This CDR3 is 16 amino acids long. Germline values: CDR1 MGHRA, CDR2 YSYEKL. The germline V and J ends were trimmed by 1 base and 1 base, with 12 bases remaining between them. CDR3: CASSQAPGRGTDTQYF. The CDR3 nucleotides read TGCGCCAGCAGCCAAGCTCCGGGGCGGGGCACAGATACGCAGTATTTT.

This clone has more than one count but fewer than ten. The chain joins TRBV6-6 to TRBJ2-7; D unclear. This CDR3 is 12 amino acids long. Per germline, CDR1 MNHNY and CDR2 SVGAGI (reference sequence). Trimming shortened V by 2 bases and J by 5 bases, and 7 bases separated the two germline ends. CDR3 sequence: CASSYVSNEQYF. CDR3 in DNA: TGTGCCAGCAGTTACGTCAGTAACGAGCAGTACTTC.